Included here is one TCR beta chain sequence, with context. This record belongs to a study of blood T cell repertoires in COVID-19. This CDR3 region has 17 residues. From germline, CDR1 is SGHTA and CDR2 FQGTGA. Trimming removed 5 bases from V and 6 bases from J; junction bases left unmatched: 12. Per the authors' pipeline: The authors estimated nucleated cell counts from reference gene primer amplification. The assay was immunoSEQ multiplex PCR, and TCRdb's table has in-frame clones only and misses some. The DNA gave D and trimming, while V, J and clone size come from that table. The table records fewer than 300,000 clones, 75% to 95% of them present only once.

This chain links TRBV7-3 with TRBJ2-1; 11 positions agree with TRBD2. Sequenced material: PBMCs or T cells enriched from blood (not recorded which). The sequence was obtained from a young woman who had recovered from COVID-19. The CDR3 sequence is CASSQSIAGGPSNEQFF. The CDR3 bases are TGTGCCAGCAGCCAAAGTATAGCGGGAGGGCCGAGCAATGAGCAGTTCTTC.